Listed below are T cell receptor beta chains from one sample, sequenced in a study of T-cell reconstitution after alpha-beta-depleted transplantation in children. TCRdb passed the PCR reads through MiXCR, listing each CDR3 protein once. The sample holds 440,000 or so distinct CDR3 sequences, roughly two fifths seen once. The sample here was PBMCs, taken before TCRalphabeta/CD19-depleted stem cell transplant. All receptors derive from a girl aged 2-10 years with aplastic anemia, due to receive a stem cell transplant. Each CDR3 is given with its conserved first and last residue. D genes are given only for firm matches. Clone sizes are given selectively: once, few, many, or a class where the clone is expanded.

D gene	V gene	J gene	clone size	CDR3 DNA	CDR3 protein
TRBD2	TRBV20-1	TRBJ2-5	-	TGCAGTGCAACCAGGGGGACTAGCGGGAACTATTTGCGGACCCAGTACTTC	CSATRGTSGNYLRTQYF
TRBD2	TRBV11-2	TRBJ2-4	once	TGTGCCAGCAGCTTGAGCGGGGGGGCCGTGAAAAACATTCAGTACTTC	CASSLSGGAVKNIQYF
-	TRBV20-1	TRBJ1-2	-	TGCAGTGCTAGAGGTTCCAGGGTAGATTATGGCTACACCTTC	CSARGSRVDYGYTF
TRBD1	TRBV18	TRBJ2-2	-	TGTGCCAGCTCACCAATACAACGACAGGGGGCCGGGGAGCTGTTTTTT	CASSPIQRQGAGELFF
TRBD1	TRBV27	TRBJ1-3	many	TGTGCCAGCAGTATCACAGGGGGCTCAGGAAACACCATATATTTT	CASSITGGSGNTIYF
-	TRBV5-1	TRBJ2-4	few	TGCGCCAGCAGCTTGTCTAGCGATGGCATTCAGTACTTC	CASSLSSDGIQYF
-	TRBV19	TRBJ2-1	few	TGTGCCAGTAGTGCGCAGACCTACAATGAGCAGTTCTTC	CASSAQTYNEQFF
-	TRBV7-9	TRBJ2-2	-	TGTGCCAGCAGCGCCCAGACAGACAACACCGGGGAGCTGTTTTTT	CASSAQTDNTGELFF
TRBD2	TRBV29-1	TRBJ2-3	-	TGCAGCGTTTTGACTAGCGGCACAGATACGCAGTATTTT	CSVLTSGTDTQYF
TRBD1	TRBV5-5	TRBJ2-1	-	TGTGCCAGCAGCTTGGTGGACAGGGTGAGTGAGCAGTTCTTC	CASSLVDRVSEQFF
-	TRBV5-1	TRBJ1-6	many	TGCGCCAGCAGCAGCGGGCGTTCACCCCTCCACTTT	CASSSGRSPLHF